A selection of T cell receptor beta chains follows, all from one sample in a study of graft-versus-host responses after intestinal transplantation. Sequencing used immunoSEQ multiplex PCR; TCRdb keeps in-frame clones, though not all of them. The table lists about 38,000 clones, 80% to 85% of them singletons. The sample here was PBMCs, taken about 1,000 days after transplant. These receptors all stem from a human patient who received an intestinal transplant, so some T cells may come from the graft donor. The CDR3 runs from the conserved cysteine through the conserved F or W. D genes are given only for firm matches. Size is stated for part of the rows, as once, few or many counts, or as a class when the clone is expanded.

v_call	clone_size	d_call	j_call	cdr3_length	cdr3_nt	cdr3_aa
TRBV5-6	once	.	TRBJ2-5	13	TGTGCCAGCAGCTCGACTGGAGAAGAGACCCAGTACTTC	CASSSTGEETQYF
TRBV11-2	.	.	TRBJ2-5	15	TGTGCCAGCAGCCCTCATGCGGGGGCCGGGGAGACCCAGTACTTC	CASSPHAGAGETQYF
TRBV15	.	.	TRBJ1-4	16	TGTGCCACCAGCAGCTCTGCCGTGTATACCCATGAAAAACTGTTTTTT	CATSSSAVYTHEKLFF
TRBV9	.	.	TRBJ2-1	15	TGTGCCAGCAGCCCGATGGGTTACCCGTACAATGAGCAGTTCTTC	CASSPMGYPYNEQFF
TRBV16	.	TRBD1	TRBJ1-4	16	TGTGCCAGCAGCCACCAGGGACAGGGGAGGATTGAAAAACTGTTTTTT	CASSHQGQGRIEKLFF
TRBV28	.	.	TRBJ1-5	14	TGTGCCAGCAGTTTATTGCCTTCCAATCAGCCCCAGCATTTT	CASSLLPSNQPQHF
TRBV19	once	.	TRBJ2-6	16	TGTGCCAGTAGTATAGGGGACGGCTCTGGGGCCAACGTCCTGACTTTC	CASSIGDGSGANVLTF
TRBV7-3	.	TRBD1	TRBJ2-1	14	TGTGCCAGCAGCTTGACAGGGGCCGGGAATGAGCAGTTCTTC	CASSLTGAGNEQFF
TRBV10-3	.	.	TRBJ2-1	14	TGTGCCATCAGTGGACTATCAGGGGGGAATGAGCAGTTCTTC	CAISGLSGGNEQFF
TRBV4-1	once	.	TRBJ2-3	13	TGCGCCAGCAGCCAGGCTGACTGGGATACGCAGTATTTT	CASSQADWDTQYF
TRBV28	.	TRBD2	TRBJ2-7	14	TGTGCCAGCAGTCGGACTAGCGGGGCCTACGAGCAGTACTTC	CASSRTSGAYEQYF
TRBV7-9	.	TRBD2	TRBJ2-3	15	TGTGCCAGCAGCCCCGGACTAGCGGGAGTGGATACGCAGTATTTT	CASSPGLAGVDTQYF
TRBV6-1	.	TRBD1	TRBJ2-2	13	TGTGCCAGCACAACAGGGGACACCGGGGAGCTGTTTTTT	CASTTGDTGELFF
TRBV15	.	TRBD2	TRBJ2-7	15	TGTGCCACCAGCAGAGATGGACTAGCGGGCGGCGAGCAGTACTTC	CATSRDGLAGGEQYF
TRBV29-1	.	TRBD1	TRBJ1-4	13	TGCAGCGTTGAAATACAGGGGATGGAAAAACTGTTTTTT	CSVEIQGMEKLFF
TRBV6-5	.	.	TRBJ2-5	15	TGTGCCAGCAGAGAGGGCCAGGCGGACCAAGAGACCCAGTACTTC	CASREGQADQETQYF
TRBV30	few	.	TRBJ1-5	14	TGTGCCTGGAGTTTAGGCCGCGGCAATCAGCCCCAGCATTTT	CAWSLGRGNQPQHF
TRBV28	.	.	TRBJ1-3	12	TGTGCCAGCAGTTTTGGGGGGGCAACCATATATTTT	CASSFGGATIYF
TRBV5-1	once	TRBD2	TRBJ2-7	15	TGCGCCAGCAGGCCGACCGGGACTAGCTCCTACGAGCAGTACTTC	CASRPTGTSSYEQYF
TRBV4-1	.	TRBD1	TRBJ1-3	15	TGCGCCAGCAGCCAATACGGGACAGGCGGAAACACCATATATTTT	CASSQYGTGGNTIYF
TRBV7-9	few	.	TRBJ1-5	14	TGTGCCAGCAGCGCACAAGGGGGAACTCAGCCCCAGCATTTT	CASSAQGGTQPQHF
TRBV7-6	.	.	TRBJ2-2	14	TGTGCCAGCAGCCAGGGGCTGAACACCGGGGAGCTGTTTTTT	CASSQGLNTGELFF
TRBV18	.	.	TRBJ2-4	14	TGTGCCAGCTCTCCGGGGTTAGCCAAAAACATTCAGTACTTC	CASSPGLAKNIQYF
TRBV19	once	.	TRBJ2-6	15	TGTGCCAGTAGTCCCGCCGGGACTGGGGCCAACGTCCTGACTTTC	CASSPAGTGANVLTF
TRBV11-2	.	TRBD1	TRBJ2-4	13	TGTGCCAGCAGCTTAGGACAGGGAAACATTCAGTACTTC	CASSLGQGNIQYF
TRBV28	few	TRBD1	TRBJ2-7	14	TGTGCCAGCACTCGGCCGGGGACAGGGTTCGAGCAGTACTTC	CASTRPGTGFEQYF
TRBV27	.	.	TRBJ2-5	16	TGTGCCAGCAGTTTAGGGGCTCCACGGACTCAAGAGACCCAGTACTTC	CASSLGAPRTQETQYF